This TCR beta chain was observed in a study of blood T cell repertoires in COVID-19. In the study overall: Material from acute and convalescent COVID-19 was sourced from the United States, Italy and Spain.

All enrollees were roughly 18 to 95 years old and from fewer than 25 US areas. V lost 0 bases to trimming and J lost 0 bases, with 6 bases between them. Germline values: CDR1 LGHDT, CDR2 YNNKEL (reference sequence). The CDR3 loop spans 15 amino acids. Per the authors' pipeline: Researchers report that nucleated cell counts were estimated from reference gene primer amplification. Clones were read by immunoSEQ multiplex PCR, and TCRdb kept only the in-frame ones, dropping some. V and J calls and clone size are as listed in that table; D and trimming were resolved from the DNA. Altogether about 280,000 clones are present, 88% being singletons, with the ten largest covering about 1%.

The specimen sequenced was PBMCs or T cells enriched from blood (not recorded which). This chain uses TRBV3-1 (or the pseudogene TRBV3-2) with TRBJ2-1; D not certain. The sequence was obtained from a woman in her twenties or thirties who had recovered from COVID-19. DNA for the CDR3: TGTGCCAGCAGCCAAGAACTACTCTCCTACAATGAGCAGTTCTTC. Translating it yields CASSQELLSYNEQFF.